This T cell receptor (beta chain) was sequenced during a study of identical twins. The V gene lost 7 bases and the J gene lost 4 bases, with 19 bases spanning the gap. The CDR3 runs to 16 residues. CDR1 MNHNS and CDR2 SASEGT come from the germline V gene. TCRdb fed the 5' RACE reads into MiXCR, producing one record per CDR3 protein. Of around 480,000 distinct CDR3 sequences in the sample, 12% to 15% were seen once. The sample was also reused in another study, on yellow fever vaccine responses in identical twins.

This receptor was taken from a woman in her late teens or twenties in good health. V is TRBV6-1 and J is TRBJ2-2; D is perhaps TRBD2 (7 bases). Material: CD4+ T cells sorted from blood. CDR3 amino acids: CASTFSAGAGTGELFF. Written as DNA, the CDR3 is TGTGCCAGCACCTTTTCTGCGGGGGCGGGCACCGGGGAGCTGTTTTTT.